This T cell receptor beta chain stems from a study of spatial heterogeneity in lung cancer. Looking at the study overall: Averaged across combinations, each unique TCR and UMI pairing appeared more than ten times in raw reads, which were uncorrected.

Every TCR cDNA molecule bore a unique molecular identifier. TCRdb analysed the 5' RACE reads with MiXCR anew, one entry per CDR3 protein. The sample shows some 2,000 distinct CDR3 sequences, roughly 7.7% of them seen only once. The CDR3 loop spans 15 amino acids. Germline CDR1 and CDR2: WSHSY and SAAADI. V dropped 3 bases and J dropped 4; count of bases not matched to a gene: 5. Time point: sample taken at primary tumor resection. Unsorted samples of tumor, nontumor lung or frozen PBMC had their whole RNA sequenced. The donor population consisted of some 70 patients with untreated, early-stage non-small cell lung cancer. Sample share makes this clonotype large. The library was prepared for alpha chains; this beta chain is a stray read, so its frequency means little.

The V call is TRBV10-2, the J call TRBJ2-5; 10 bases map to TRBD2. The source of this sequence is a male donor with early-stage non-small cell lung cancer. The sequenced sample was normal lung tissue next to the tumor, obtained at surgery. For the CDR3, the DNA is TGCGCCAGCAGTGAATTCGGACTAGCGGTAGAGACCCAGTACTTC. Protein: CASSEFGLAVETQYF.